This T cell receptor beta chain was captured by sequencing in a study of T cell responses to AZD1222 COVID-19 vaccine. Study findings and constraints: Clonal diversity was possibly underestimated; the donors were predominantly white British and more often female. The study identified only a handful of AZD1222 recipients as seropositive at baseline.

Per the germline V gene, CDR1 is SGHRS and CDR2 is YFSETQ. The CDR3 has 14 amino acids. After removal of 1 base from V and 6 bases from J, the junction contained 3 bases not matched to a gene. Assay used: immunoSEQ multiplex PCR; TCRdb lists only in-frame clones, some missing. The data contain approximately 140,000 clones, approximately 90% of them singletons. About this clone: What it recognizes is unknown.

This TCR was recovered from an adult in good health. This chain connects TRBV5-1 to TRBJ2-3; TRBD2 agrees at 9 bases. This material consisted of peripheral blood, taken on day 0 of AZD1222 vaccination. CDR3 sequence: CASSLFLAGDTQYF. The DNA for the CDR3 is TGCGCCAGCAGCTTGTTCCTAGCGGGGGATACGCAGTATTTT. The full variable domain, with the rest looked up from reference TRBV5-1 and TRBJ2-3, is KAGVTQTPRYLIKTRGQQVTLSCSPISGHRSVSWYQQTPGQGLQFLFEYFSETQRNKGNFPGRFSGRQFSNSRSEMNVSTLELGDSALYLCASSLFLAGDTQYFGPGTRLTVL.